The 5 T cell receptor beta chains in this list originate from one sample, sequenced in a study of blood T cell repertoires in COVID-19. The repertoire was sequenced with immunoSEQ multiplex PCR; TCRdb's copy has only in-frame clones and lacks some. The table lists roughly 190,000 clones, more than 70% of them singletons. Sample: peripheral blood. The receptors were sampled from a man aged 45 to 65 with active or convalescent COVID-19.

The rearrangement uses TRBV10-2 and TRBJ1-4, with 7 nucleotides matching TRBD1. The V gene's germline CDR1 is WSHSY and CDR2 SAAADI. The V and J ends lost 5 bases and 12 bases, in that order; junction bases with no gene match: 6. This CDR3 comprises 12 residues. The CDR3 coding sequence is TGCGCCAGCAGTCACAGGGGAGCGGAACTGTTTTTT. Protein: CASSHRGAELFF.

The chain employs TRBV4-2 and TRBJ2-1; D gene uncertain. The germline V and J ends were trimmed by 0 bases and 9 bases, with 15 bases remaining between them. The germline V gene encodes CDR1 LGHNA and CDR2 YNFKEQ. The CDR3 consists of 15 residues. CDR3 DNA: TGTGCCAGCAGCCAAGATGGAAGCGAAGTGACTGAGCAGTTCTTC. Translation gives CASSQDGSEVTEQFF.

The chain joins TRBV27 to TRBJ2-1, with D hard to call. V lost 4 bases, J lost 5 bases, and 9 bases lay in between. Germline V lookup: CDR1 MNHEY, CDR2 SMNVEV (reference sequence). CDR3 length: 13 amino acids. The CDR3 nucleotides read TGTGCCAGCAGTTCGTCCCTAGACAATGAGCAGTTCTTC. This gives the protein CASSSSLDNEQFF.

The V call is TRBV5-4, the J call TRBJ2-1, with 10 bases fitting TRBD1. CDR3 size: 18 residues. Per the germline V gene, CDR1 is SGHNT and CDR2 is YYREEE (reference sequence). The V and J ends lost 3 bases and 6 bases, in that order; junction bases with no gene match: 15. CDR3 residues: CASSSSGGQGYGGNEQFF. In nucleotides, the CDR3 is TGTGCCAGCAGCTCCTCGGGGGGACAGGGGTACGGCGGCAATGAGCAGTTCTTC. Using reference TRBV5-4 and TRBJ2-1 for the parts outside the CDR3, the full variable domain is ETGVTQSPTHLIKTRGQQVTLRCSSQSGHNTVSWYQQALGQGPQFIFQYYREEENGRGNFPPRFSGLQFPNYSSELNVNALELDDSALYLCASSSSGGQGYGGNEQFFGPGTRLTVL.

The chain is built from TRBV12-3 or TRBV12-4 and TRBJ2-2, with D possibly matching TRBD2 (5 bases). The CDR3 sequence is 13 residues long. Trimming removed 4 bases at V and 6 bases at J, with 9 bases between. The DNA of the CDR3 is TGTGCCAGCAGTTCCCGCGGGTCCGGGGAGCTGTTTTTT. The encoded protein is CASSSRGSGELFF.